One sample yielded the 2 T cell receptor beta chains listed below, sequenced in a study of blood T cell repertoires in COVID-19. Profiled with immunoSEQ multiplex PCR; TCRdb holds only in-frame clones, not every one. The sample holds under 300,000 clones; 80% to 90% are singletons and the top ten take 9.5% to 11%. Sequencing was carried out using peripheral blood. The source of these receptors is a woman in her 70s with acute or convalescent COVID-19.

V usage is TRBV4-1 and J usage is TRBJ2-7, with a possible D match to TRBD1 (6 bases). The CDR3 extends over 15 amino acids. V dropped 4 bases and J dropped 1 base, with 14 bases sitting between them. Per the germline V gene, CDR1 is MGHRA and CDR2 is YSYEKL. CDR3 residues: CASSPLGQSSYEQYF. The CDR3 DNA reads TGCGCCAGCAGCCCCCTAGGACAGTCTTCCTACGAGCAGTACTTC.

The table lists this clone with a count of one. The identical CDR3 is also encoded by other nucleotide sequences in the sample. The chain couples TRBV15 to TRBJ2-7; unclear D gene. The germline CDR1 and CDR2 sequences are LNHNV and YYDKDF (reference sequence). The CDR3 totals 13 residues. V gave up 0 bases and J gave up 3 bases, with 6 bases separating them. The CDR3 spells CATSRDGGYEQYF. CDR3 DNA sequence: TGTGCCACCAGCAGAGACGGTGGCTACGAGCAGTACTTC. The entire variable domain, with the rest obtained from reference TRBV15 and TRBJ2-7, is as follows: DAMVIQNPRYQVTQFGKPVTLSCSQTLNHNVMYWYQQKSSQAPKLLFHYYDKDFNNEADTPDNFQSRRPNTSFCFLDIRSPGLGDTAMYLCATSRDGGYEQYFGPGTRLTVT.